This record covers a single TCR beta chain. Profiling relied on immunoSEQ multiplex PCR, and the TCRdb table lists in-frame clones only, not all of them. The repertoire consists of around 130,000 clones, with about 90% occurring once and the leading ten covering 7.5% to 8%. The data belong to a study of T cell responses to AZD1222 COVID-19 vaccine. Specimen: peripheral blood, collected 28 days after the second dose of the MenACWY control vaccine. This clonotype was obtained from an adult who received the MenACWY meningococcal vaccine as a control.

CDR3 sequence: CASSTPARSYNEQFF. The CDR3 DNA reads as TGTGCCAGTAGTACCCCCGCGCGGTCCTACAATGAGCAGTTCTTC. The rearrangement uses TRBV19 and TRBJ2-1; no definite D call. Trimming stripped 4 bases from V and 1 base from J, with 11 bases between. Germline V lookup: CDR1 LNHDA, CDR2 SQIVND (reference sequence). The CDR3 is 15 residues long.